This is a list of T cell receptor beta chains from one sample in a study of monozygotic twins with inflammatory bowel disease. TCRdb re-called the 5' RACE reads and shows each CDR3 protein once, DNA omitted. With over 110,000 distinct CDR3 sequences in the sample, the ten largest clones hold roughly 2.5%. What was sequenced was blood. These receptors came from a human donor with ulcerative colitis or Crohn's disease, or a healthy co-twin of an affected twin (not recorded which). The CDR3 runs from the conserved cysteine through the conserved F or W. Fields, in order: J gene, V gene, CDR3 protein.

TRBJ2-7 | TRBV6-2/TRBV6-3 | CASSYSSRGYEQYF
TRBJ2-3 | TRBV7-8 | CASSLSGIAHGGTDTQYF
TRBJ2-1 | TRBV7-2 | CASSLTSGGYNEQFF
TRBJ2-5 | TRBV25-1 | CASQEASGIRETQYF
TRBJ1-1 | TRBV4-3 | CAPRGGGVTEAFF
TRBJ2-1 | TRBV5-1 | CASSAGQHNEQFF
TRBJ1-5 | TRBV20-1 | CSARDSGTQRSPFDPQHF
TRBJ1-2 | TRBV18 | CASSPYEGQGYGYTF
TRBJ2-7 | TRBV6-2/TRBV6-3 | CASSYSDNYEQYF
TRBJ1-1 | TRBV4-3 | CASSQDAGQNTEAFF
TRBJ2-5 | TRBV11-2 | CASSSWSSGGKETQYF
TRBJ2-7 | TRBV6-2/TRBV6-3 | CASSYQWASMEQYF
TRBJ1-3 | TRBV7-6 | CASSAGDGRNTIYF
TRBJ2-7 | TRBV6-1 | CASSDPPGQAISYEQYF
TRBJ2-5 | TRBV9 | CASSVASGGAPETQYF
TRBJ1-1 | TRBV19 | CASSIQGLSTEAFF